This T cell receptor beta chain originates from a study of a mutant IDH1 vaccine in newly diagnosed glioma. The wider study: Therapy received beforehand was radiotherapy, temozolomide, or both, with most patients given both.

TCRdb keeps only in-frame clones here, not all; method: immunoSEQ multiplex PCR. The sample lists over 60,000 clones, roughly 80% seen once, with roughly 5.2% in the top ten. The CDR3 is 12 amino acids. CDR1 LNHDA and CDR2 SQIVND come from the germline V gene (reference sequence). Trimming took 2 bases from V and 5 from J, leaving 6 bases between them. About this clone itself: Its antigen is undetermined.

Time point given: week 35, safety follow-up. Every vaccination contained 300 ug of the mutant IDH1 20-mer peptide and was paired with topical imiquimod. Each tumor in the donors was a new WHO grade 3 or 4 astrocytoma, IDH1-mutant and ATRX-lost. This rearrangement joins TRBV19 to TRBJ2-5; D is unresolved. This TCR derives from a man aged 35-49 years with glioma. Source: PBMCs, taken from a glioma patient whose treatment included an IDH1 peptide vaccine. CDR3 residues: CASSIQTETQYF. CDR3 DNA sequence: TGTGCCAGTAGTATACAGACGGAGACCCAGTACTTC.